Below are 9 T cell receptor beta chains sequenced from a single sample in a study of T cell responses to AZD1222 COVID-19 vaccine. Generated by immunoSEQ multiplex PCR, the TCRdb table keeps only in-frame clones and is missing some. The sample consists of around 110,000 clones, around 94% of them appearing once. The material sequenced was peripheral blood, taken 28 days after the second AZD1222 dose. The origin of the receptors is an adult who received the AZD1222 COVID-19 vaccine.

V usage is TRBV9 and J usage is TRBJ2-5, with D perhaps TRBD1 (6 bases). Trimming took off 2 bases at V and 3 bases at J, with 11 bases between the two ends. This CDR3 is 14 amino acids long. Germline V gene data show CDR1 as SGDLS and CDR2 as YYNGEE. Written as DNA, the CDR3 is TGTGCCAGCAGCGTCGGGACACATAAAGAGACCCAGTACTTC. Protein sequence: CASSVGTHKETQYF.

V usage is TRBV6-5 and J usage is TRBJ2-3; TRBD1 is a possible D gene (6 bases). Germline CDR1 and CDR2: MNHEY and SVGAGI. Trimming cost V 4 bases and J 5 bases, with 16 bases left between them. This CDR3 is built from 15 residues. CDR3 loop: CASSSSWTVIDTQYF. Here the CDR3 DNA reads TGTGCCAGCAGTTCCAGTTGGACAGTTATAGATACGCAGTATTTT.

CDR3 sequence reads: CASSQGGDYYGYTF. The CDR3 coding sequence is TGTGCCAGCAGCCAGGGGGGGGATTACTATGGCTACACCTTC. The J gene is TRBJ1-2, the V gene TRBV13; 7 nucleotides line up with TRBD1. This CDR3 spans 14 amino acids. V dropped 5 bases and J dropped 3; count of bases not matched to a gene: 6. Germline V gene data show CDR1 as PRHDT and CDR2 as FYEKMQ (reference sequence).

The chain combines TRBV19 with TRBJ1-2; unclear D gene. The CDR3 covers 13 residues. V was cut by 5 bases and J by 4 bases, with 11 bases left in between. Germline V CDR1 and CDR2: LNHDA, SQIVND (reference sequence). CDR3 amino acids: CASSVDRGYGYTF. CDR3 in DNA: TGTGCCAGTAGTGTCGATCGGGGCTATGGCTACACCTTC. Full variable domain (missing parts from reference TRBV19 and TRBJ1-2): DGGITQSPKYLFRKEGQNVTLSCEQNLNHDAMYWYRQDPGQGLRLIYYSQIVNDFQKGDIAEGYSVSREKKESFPLTVTSAQKNPTAFYLCASSVDRGYGYTFGSGTRLTVV.

The genes are TRBV28 and TRBJ1-3; weak D call: TRBD1 (5 bases). Trimming removed 3 bases at V and 0 bases at J, with 15 bases between. CDR3 length: 17 residues. Germline V gene data show CDR1 as MDHEN and CDR2 as SYDVKM. CDR3 residues: CASSFGAADPSGNTIYF. The CDR3, as DNA: TGTGCCAGCAGTTTTGGGGCAGCCGATCCCTCTGGAAACACCATATATTTT.

The rearrangement links TRBV28 to TRBJ2-7; weak D call: TRBD2 (6 bases). Trimming cost V 6 bases and J 5 bases, with 14 bases left between them. Germline CDR1 and CDR2: MDHEN and SYDVKM. The CDR3 contains 13 residues. The CDR3 DNA reads as TGTGCCAGCAGGGGGAGGAGGGCGAACGAGCAGTACTTC. Its protein product is CASRGRRANEQYF.

This clone was observed once. The rearrangement uses TRBV27 and TRBJ2-4; TRBD1 aligns across 7 bases. The V and J ends lost 3 bases and 5 bases, in that order; junction bases with no gene match: 1. CDR3 length: 13 residues. Germline CDR1 reads MNHEY; CDR2 reads SMNVEV (reference sequence). In DNA, the CDR3 is TGTGCCAGCAGTTTCGACAGGGAAAACATTCAGTACTTC. Translated, it gives CASSFDRENIQYF.

This chain uses TRBV30 with TRBJ1-5; tentatively, D is TRBD1 (6 bases). CDR1 is GTSNPN, CDR2 SVGIG, per germline (reference sequence). This CDR3 is 13 amino acids long. V lost 5 bases and J lost 1, with 9 bases in between. CDR3 residues: CAWSDSSNQPQHF. The CDR3 coding sequence is TGTGCCTGGTCGGACAGCAGCAATCAGCCCCAGCATTTT.

The genes are TRBV7-9 and TRBJ2-2, with D possibly being TRBD1 (5 bases). This CDR3 contains 17 residues. The V and J ends lost 1 base and 6 bases respectively, with 18 bases between them. Germline CDR1 and CDR2: SEHNR and FQNEAQ (reference sequence). The CDR3 is CASSLVLATGRSGELFF. CDR3 sequence (DNA): TGTGCCAGCAGCTTAGTGCTCGCCACAGGCAGATCCGGGGAGCTGTTTTTT.